The T cell receptor (beta chain) described here comes from a study of Ad26.COV2.S vaccination and SARS-CoV-2 variants (dated by TCRdb to the early 2020s). In the study overall: Vaccine-arm donors were drawn from COV1001, a multicentre, randomized, double-blind, placebo-controlled phase I-IIa trial of Ad26.COV2.S in healthy adults. Participants in the trial were split at random into five groups of five each, receiving low-dose or high-dose Ad26.COV2.S once or twice, or else placebo on both occasions. The TCR-sequenced set comprised around 30 samples: 19 Ad26.COV2.S vaccine recipients, 5 placebo recipients and 8 SARS-CoV-2 convalescent individuals. Investigators remained blinded to trial group allocation during experiments and outcome assessment. Ad26.COV2.S was administered intramuscularly at 5 x 10^10 or 1 x 10^11 viral particles, either as a single shot or as two shots given 56 days apart. Sequencing of the TCRbeta repertoire served to evaluate the specificity and breadth of SARS-CoV-2-reactive T cell receptors following Ad26.COV2.S vaccination.

TCRbeta CDR3 regions were sequenced with the immunoSEQ Assay. After extraction, genomic DNA underwent amplification by bias-controlled multiplex PCR, followed by high-throughput sequencing. The paper's data handling went like this. To quantify the absolute abundance of each unique TCRbeta CDR3 region, sequences were collapsed and filtered. T cell fraction was estimated by normalization of TCRbeta template counts to usable DNA, with usable DNA being measured through amplification of reference genes present in all nucleated cells. Repertoire TCRs were annotated as SARS-CoV-2-specific by exact matching of V gene, CDR3 amino acid sequence and J gene to a known reactive TCR set. The reference SARS-CoV-2 TCR set was obtained from MIRA and was filtered for enrichment in COVID-19-positive ImmuneCODE repertoires, whereby public or cross-reactive TCRs were removed. Using the MIRA antigens, annotated TCRs were further analysed by specific ORF or by position within an ORF. Breadth was defined as annotated unique rearrangements over total unique productive rearrangements; depth was the summed frequency of those rearrangements. Group comparisons of TCR breadth used two-sided Wilcoxon rank-sum tests. The immuneACCESS repertoire file appears here via TCRdb, limited to in-frame rearrangements. These files lack a portion of the clones; in checked studies, under half of the deficit traces to unresolved V genes, and the cause of the others is not known. V and J calls and clone size are those listed in that table; D and trimming were worked out from the DNA. The sample records over 400,000 clones, about 90% of which are singletons. Together, the top ten hold more than 1.5% of the sample.

Of note for this clone: What this receptor recognizes is not known. Base quality data are lacking; no much larger clone is found one base away.

After removal of 4 bases from V and 8 bases from J, the junction retains 13 bases not matched to a gene. Including the terminal cysteine and phenylalanine, the CDR3 comprises 16 residues. Here the CDR3 DNA is all that survives: 48 bases in frame from base 1. The CDR1 and CDR2 encoded by the germline V gene are MDHEN and SYDVKM. Results and caveats for the whole study, not just this receptor: Vaccine and placebo recipients had comparable non-spike TCR breadth, which fits with the vaccine containing only spike. Ad26.COV2.S recipients had higher spike-specific TCR breadth than placebo recipients (P = 0.0014). The study was not powered for comparison of responses between vaccine doses or regimens. After vaccination, substantial breadth of spike-specific CD8+ and CD4+ T cell responses was reported. It was noted by the authors that total T cell responses may have been underestimated by the TCR breadth and depth analyses.

Taken with the paper, the label for treatment or condition translates to: some 19 received Ad26.COV2.S at low or high dose, single or two shots; about 5 received placebo; per-sample allocation not given. For vaccine and placebo recipients, repertoires were sequenced using samples collected on day 63 after the first injection. Cohort 1b enrolled about two dozen adults aged 18-55 years at a single site in Boston, USA, between 29 July and 7 August 2020. Ad26.COV2.S consisted of a replication-incompetent adenovirus type 26 vector by which a prefusion-stabilized SARS-CoV-2 spike protein from the original Wuhan strain was expressed.

The sequencing used peripheral blood, collected in a trial of Ad26.COV2.S vaccine versus placebo. The receptor was isolated from a person between 18 and 60 years old who received the Ad26.COV2.S COVID-19 vaccine or a placebo. The chain uses TRBV28 and TRBJ2-1; TRBD2 aligns with 8 central bases. Read as DNA, the sequence is TGTGCCAGCAGTTCCAGCAGGCGGGGGGACATGGATGAGCAGTTCTTC. Its protein reads: CASSSSRRGDMDEQFF.